This TCR beta chain was captured in a study of shared clonotypes between healthy human individuals. The germline V gene has CDR1 SEHNR and CDR2 FQNEAQ (reference sequence). CDR3 length equals 12 residues. The V end lost 5 bases, the J end lost 6 bases, and 8 bases lay between the germline ends. A note on this clone: The antigen remains unidentified.

Cells designated naive CD8 were CD45RO-negative and were positively selected for CCR7, with terminally differentiated effector memory CD45RA+ cells excluded. TCRdb keeps only in-frame clones here, not all; method: immunoSEQ multiplex PCR. Of about 750,000 clones in the sample, about 91% were seen once. Study-level findings and limits: Researchers found naive subsets generally carried larger estimated richness than memory subsets.

The V and J genes are TRBV7-9 and TRBJ1-5; D gene unclear. Input material: naive CD8+ T cells sorted from blood. The sequence came from a man aged 25 to 45 in good health. CDR3 sequence (DNA): TGTGCCAGCAGCCTCACGGTTCAGCCCCAGCATTTT. This sequence encodes CASSLTVQPQHF.